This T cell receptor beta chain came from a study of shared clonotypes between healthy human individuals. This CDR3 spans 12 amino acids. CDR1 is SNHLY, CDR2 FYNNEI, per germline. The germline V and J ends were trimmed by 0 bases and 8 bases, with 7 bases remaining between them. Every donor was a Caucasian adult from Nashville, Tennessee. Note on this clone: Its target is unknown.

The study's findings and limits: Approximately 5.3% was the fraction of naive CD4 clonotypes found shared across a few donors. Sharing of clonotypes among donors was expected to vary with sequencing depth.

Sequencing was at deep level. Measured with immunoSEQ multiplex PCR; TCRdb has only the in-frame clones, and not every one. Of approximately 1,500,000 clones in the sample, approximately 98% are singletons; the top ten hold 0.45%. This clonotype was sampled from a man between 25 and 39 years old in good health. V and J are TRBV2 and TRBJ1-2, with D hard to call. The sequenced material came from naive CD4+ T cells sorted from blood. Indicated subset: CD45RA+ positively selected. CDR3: CASSEAKTGYTF. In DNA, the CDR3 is TGTGCCAGCAGTGAAGCTAAGACCGGCTACACCTTC.